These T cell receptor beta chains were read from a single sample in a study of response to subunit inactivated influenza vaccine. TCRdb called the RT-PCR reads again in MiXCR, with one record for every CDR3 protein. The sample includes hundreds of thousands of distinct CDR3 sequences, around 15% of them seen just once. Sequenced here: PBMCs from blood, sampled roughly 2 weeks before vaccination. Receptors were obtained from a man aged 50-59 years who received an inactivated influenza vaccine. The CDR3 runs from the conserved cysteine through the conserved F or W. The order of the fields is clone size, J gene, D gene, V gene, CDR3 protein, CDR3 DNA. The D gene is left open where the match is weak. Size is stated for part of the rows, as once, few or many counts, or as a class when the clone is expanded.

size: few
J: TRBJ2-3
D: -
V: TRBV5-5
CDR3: CASSLDRQFRDTQYF
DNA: TGTGCCAGCAGCTTGGACAGGCAGTTTAGGGATACGCAGTATTTT

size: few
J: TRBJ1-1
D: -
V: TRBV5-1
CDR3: CASSSNRIMNTEAFF
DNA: TGCGCCAGCAGCTCTAACAGGATCATGAACACTGAAGCTTTCTTT

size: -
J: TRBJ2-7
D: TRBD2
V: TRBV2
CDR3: CASRASLAGGSYEQYF
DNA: TGTGCCAGCAGGGCATCTCTAGCGGGAGGATCCTACGAGCAGTACTTC

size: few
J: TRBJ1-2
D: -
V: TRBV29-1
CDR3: CSASGDFGGYGYTF
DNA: TGCAGCGCCTCGGGGGACTTCGGGGGCTATGGCTACACCTTC

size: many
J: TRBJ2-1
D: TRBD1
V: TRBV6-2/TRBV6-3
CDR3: CASRSTGPRNEQFF
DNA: TGTGCCAGCAGGTCGACAGGGCCTAGGAATGAGCAGTTCTTC

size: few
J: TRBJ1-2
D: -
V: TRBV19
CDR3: CASTDSTGGNYGYTF
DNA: TGTGCCAGTACAGATTCGACAGGTGGTAACTATGGCTACACCTTC

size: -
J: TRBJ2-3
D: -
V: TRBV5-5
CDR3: CASNRQATDTQYF
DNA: TGTGCCAGCAATAGACAGGCAACAGATACGCAGTATTTT

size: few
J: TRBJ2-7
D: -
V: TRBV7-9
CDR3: CASSAVSYEQYF
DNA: TGTGCCAGCAGCGCTGTGTCCTACGAGCAGTACTTC

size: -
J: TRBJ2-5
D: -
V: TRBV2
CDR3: CASSESQGETQYF
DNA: TGTGCCAGCAGTGAAAGCCAGGGAGAGACCCAGTACTTC

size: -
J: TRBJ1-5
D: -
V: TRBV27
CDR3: CTSRKPGTGYTCGNQPQHF
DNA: -

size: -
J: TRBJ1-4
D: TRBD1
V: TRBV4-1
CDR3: CASSQDGTGSEKLFF
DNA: TGCGCCAGCAGCCAAGATGGGACAGGGTCGGAAAAACTGTTTTTT

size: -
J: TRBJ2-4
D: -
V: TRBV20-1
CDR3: CSGYTDKNIQYF
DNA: TGCAGTGGCTACACAGATAAAAACATTCAGTACTTC

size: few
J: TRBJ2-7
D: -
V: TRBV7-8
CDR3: CASSLGSAGSYEQYF
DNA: TGTGCCAGCAGCTTAGGATCGGCAGGGTCCTACGAGCAGTACTTC

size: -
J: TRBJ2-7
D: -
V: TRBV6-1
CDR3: CASNPRWVSSSYEQYF
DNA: TGTGCCAGCAACCCCCGGTGGGTGAGTTCTTCCTACGAGCAGTACTTC

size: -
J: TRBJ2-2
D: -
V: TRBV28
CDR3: CASAFGAGSTGELFF
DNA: TGTGCCAGCGCGTTTGGGGCGGGGAGCACCGGGGAGCTGTTTTTT

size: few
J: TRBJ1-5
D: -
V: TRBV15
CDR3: CATSRELPGRKVYSNQPQHF
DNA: TGTGCCACCAGCAGAGAACTTCCCGGACGGAAAGTTTATAGCAATCAGCCCCAGCATTTT

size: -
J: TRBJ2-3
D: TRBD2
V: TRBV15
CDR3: CATSRGLAGSTDTQYF
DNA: TGTGCCACCAGCAGGGGACTAGCGGGAAGCACAGATACGCAGTATTTT

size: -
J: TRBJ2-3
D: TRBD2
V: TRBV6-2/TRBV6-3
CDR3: CASTAPSGVRDTQYF
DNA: TGTGCCAGCACGGCGCCTAGCGGGGTGAGAGATACGCAGTATTTT

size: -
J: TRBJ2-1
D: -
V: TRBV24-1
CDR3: CATSGTGSYNEQFF
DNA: TGTGCCACCAGTGGAACGGGATCCTACAATGAGCAGTTCTTC

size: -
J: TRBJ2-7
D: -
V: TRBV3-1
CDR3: CASSQLTGPPEQYF
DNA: TGTGCCAGCAGCCAGTTGACAGGACCTCCCGAGCAGTACTTC

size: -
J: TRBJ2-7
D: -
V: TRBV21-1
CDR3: CASSTQGAETPTYEQYF
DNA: TGTGCCAGCAGCACGCAAGGGGCTGAGACCCCTACCTACGAGCAGTACTTC

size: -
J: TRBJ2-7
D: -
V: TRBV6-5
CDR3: CASSYSVNSYEQYF
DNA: TGTGCCAGCAGTTACTCTGTCAACTCCTACGAGCAGTACTTC

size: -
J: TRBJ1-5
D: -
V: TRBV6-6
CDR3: CASTHSLNQPQHF
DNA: TGTGCCAGCACCCACAGCCTCAATCAGCCCCAGCATTTT

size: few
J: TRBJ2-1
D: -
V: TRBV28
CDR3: CASRTRASNYNEQFF
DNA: TGTGCCAGCAGAACTCGGGCTAGCAACTACAATGAGCAGTTCTTC

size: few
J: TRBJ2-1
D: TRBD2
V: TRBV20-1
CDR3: CSATPPGLAGGMNEQFF
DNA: TGCAGTGCTACCCCGCCAGGACTAGCGGGAGGGATGAATGAGCAGTTCTTC

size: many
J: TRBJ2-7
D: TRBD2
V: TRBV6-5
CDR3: CASRYSGESSYEQYF
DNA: TGTGCCAGCAGATATAGCGGGGAGAGCTCCTACGAGCAGTACTTC

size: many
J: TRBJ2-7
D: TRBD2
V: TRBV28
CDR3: CASSRLAGGYEQYF
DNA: TGTGCCAGCAGTCGACTAGCGGGGGGCTACGAGCAGTACTTC

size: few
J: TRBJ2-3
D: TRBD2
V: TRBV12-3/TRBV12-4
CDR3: CASSPRISGGTDTQYF
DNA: TGTGCCAGCAGTCCACGAATTAGCGGGGGTACAGATACGCAGTATTTT

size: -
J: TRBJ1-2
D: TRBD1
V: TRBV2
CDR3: CASSGQGQGYGYTF
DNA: TGTGCCAGCAGTGGACAGGGACAAGGCTATGGCTACACCTTC

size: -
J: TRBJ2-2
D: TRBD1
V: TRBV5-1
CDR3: CASSLNPDRGRTGELFF
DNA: TGCGCCAGCAGCTTGAACCCTGACAGGGGGCGGACCGGGGAGCTGTTTTTT

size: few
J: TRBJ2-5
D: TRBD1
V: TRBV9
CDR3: CASSAGTGIRQETQYF
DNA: TGTGCCAGCAGCGCCGGGACAGGGATACGCCAAGAGACCCAGTACTTC

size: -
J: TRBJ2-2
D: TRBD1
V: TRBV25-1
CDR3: CASSEPDRELTGELFF
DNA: TGTGCCAGCAGTGAACCGGACAGGGAATTGACCGGGGAGCTGTTTTTT

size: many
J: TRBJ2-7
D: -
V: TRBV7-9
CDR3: CASSLGSAYEQYF
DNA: TGTGCCAGCAGCCTGGGGTCAGCCTACGAGCAGTACTTC

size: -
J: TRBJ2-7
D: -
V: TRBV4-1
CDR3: CASSLSNRYYEQYF
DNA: TGCGCCAGCAGCCTTAGTAACAGGTACTACGAGCAGTACTTC

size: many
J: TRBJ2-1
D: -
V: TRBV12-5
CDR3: CASGLVIGANGYNEQFF
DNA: TGTGCTAGTGGTTTGGTAATCGGAGCTAACGGGTACAATGAGCAGTTCTTC

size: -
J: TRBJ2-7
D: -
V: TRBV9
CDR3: CASSVDPGNSYEQYF
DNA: TGTGCCAGCAGCGTAGACCCCGGGAACTCCTACGAGCAGTACTTC

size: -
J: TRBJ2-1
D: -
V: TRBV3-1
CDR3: CASSPAFSSYNEQFF
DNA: TGTGCCAGCAGCCCGGCTTTTAGCTCCTACAATGAGCAGTTCTTC

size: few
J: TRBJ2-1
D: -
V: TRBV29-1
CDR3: CSVAPSRGRYNEQFF
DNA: TGCAGCGTTGCCCCCTCCCGGGGACGATACAATGAGCAGTTCTTC

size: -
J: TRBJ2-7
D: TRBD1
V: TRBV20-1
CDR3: CSGWDRVRQYF
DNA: TGCAGTGGCTGGGACAGGGTGCGGCAGTACTTC

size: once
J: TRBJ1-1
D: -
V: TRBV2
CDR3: CASMRRMNTEAFF
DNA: TGTGCCAGCATGCGACGGATGAACACTGAAGCTTTCTTT

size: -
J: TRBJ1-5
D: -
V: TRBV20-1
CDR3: CSAVDRRHGNQPQHF
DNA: TGCAGTGCCGTCGACCGCCGGCACGGCAATCAGCCCCAGCATTTT

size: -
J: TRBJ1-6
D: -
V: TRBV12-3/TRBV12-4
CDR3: CASSFSGVSNSPLHF
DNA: TGTGCCAGCAGTTTTTCGGGCGTTTCGAATTCACCCCTCCACTTT

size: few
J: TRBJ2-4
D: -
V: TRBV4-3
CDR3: CASSQVTGLAKNIQYF
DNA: TGCGCCAGCAGCCAAGTGACTGGGCTAGCCAAAAACATTCAGTACTTC

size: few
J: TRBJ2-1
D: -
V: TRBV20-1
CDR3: CSASHLRGTTQSIYNEQFF
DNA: TGCAGTGCCAGCCATTTGCGGGGTACCACCCAATCAATCTACAATGAGCAGTTCTTC

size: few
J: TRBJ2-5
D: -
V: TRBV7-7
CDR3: CASSLALSGLQETQYF
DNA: TGTGCTAGCAGCTTAGCGCTGTCAGGGCTCCAAGAGACCCAGTACTTC

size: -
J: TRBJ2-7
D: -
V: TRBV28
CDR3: CASSEQRNRGGYEQYF
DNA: TGTGCCAGCAGTGAACAGCGGAACAGGGGAGGATACGAGCAGTACTTC

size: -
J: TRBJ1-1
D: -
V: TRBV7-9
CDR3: CASSLVDANTEAFF
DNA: TGTGCCAGCAGCTTAGTCGACGCGAACACTGAAGCTTTCTTT

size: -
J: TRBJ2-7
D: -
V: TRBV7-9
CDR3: CASSLVPRDDEQYF
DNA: TGTGCCAGCAGCTTAGTTCCGCGGGATGACGAGCAGTACTTC

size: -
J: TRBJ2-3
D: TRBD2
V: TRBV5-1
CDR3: CASSFGDLAGGPTDTQYF
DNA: TGCGCCAGCAGCTTTGGCGACCTAGCGGGAGGGCCGACAGATACGCAGTATTTT

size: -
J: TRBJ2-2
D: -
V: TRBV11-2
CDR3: CASSPRPSTGELFF
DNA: TGTGCCAGCAGCCCGAGACCAAGCACCGGGGAGCTGTTTTTT

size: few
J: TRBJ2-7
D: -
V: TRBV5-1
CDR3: CASSLGRSRDEQYF
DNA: TGCGCCAGCAGCTTGGGCAGGTCGCGGGACGAGCAGTACTTC

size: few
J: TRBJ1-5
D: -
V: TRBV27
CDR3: CASAWTDNQPQHF
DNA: TGTGCCAGCGCGTGGACAGACAATCAGCCCCAGCATTTT

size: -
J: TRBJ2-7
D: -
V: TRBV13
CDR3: CASTQRASTNEQYF
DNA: TGTGCCAGCACTCAGCGGGCCTCTACCAACGAGCAGTACTTC

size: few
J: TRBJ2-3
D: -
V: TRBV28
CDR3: CASSALQGFTDTQYF
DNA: TGTGCCAGCAGCGCCTTACAGGGTTTCACAGATACGCAGTATTTT

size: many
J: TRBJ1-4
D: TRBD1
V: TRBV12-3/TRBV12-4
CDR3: CASSTRDRGPEKLFF
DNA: TGTGCCAGCAGCACCCGGGACAGGGGGCCTGAAAAACTGTTTTTT